Reported below is one TCR beta chain. The table came from immunoSEQ multiplex PCR; TCRdb's copy has only in-frame clones and leaves some out. The data hold some 120,000 clones, with approximately 84% observed a single time. The record originates from a study of blood T cell repertoires in COVID-19. V was cut by 1 base and J by 2 bases, with 9 bases left in between. This CDR3 spans 15 amino acids. Per the germline V gene, CDR1 is LGHNA and CDR2 is YNFKEQ. This chain connects TRBV4-2 to TRBJ1-3; D is uncertain. Input material: peripheral blood. This receptor was identified in a man aged 65 to 79 with active or convalescent COVID-19. CDR3 DNA: TGTGCCAGCAGCCAAGCCCCCAGTGCTGGAAACACCATATATTTT. This translates into CASSQAPSAGNTIYF.